One and the same sample provided the 7 T cell receptor beta chains below, sequenced in a study of T cell responses to AZD1222 COVID-19 vaccine. TCRdb's copy holds only in-frame clones and misses some; the assay was immunoSEQ multiplex PCR. This table holds about 180,000 clones, 90% to 95% found once. Source: peripheral blood, taken on day 0 of AZD1222 vaccination. These receptors all come from an adult in good health.

The chain couples TRBV15 to TRBJ2-6; D assignment may be TRBD1 or TRBD2 (5 bases each). Germline values: CDR1 LNHNV, CDR2 YYDKDF (reference sequence). This CDR3 has 17 amino acids. The ends were cut back, 5 bases at V and 0 bases at J, with 14 bases in the middle. The CDR3: CATSSGRPYSGANVLTF. The CDR3 DNA sequence: TGTGCCACCAGCTCGGGACGGCCGTACTCTGGGGCCAACGTCCTGACTTTC.

The gene calls are TRBV19 and TRBJ2-3, with 11 bases identical to TRBD2. This CDR3 is built from 15 residues. Trimming at V came to 3 bases and at J to 1 base, leaving 0 bases not matched to a gene. Germline V CDR1 and CDR2: LNHDA, SQIVND (reference sequence). The CDR3 here is CASSMGLAGTDTQYF. The CDR3 nucleotides are TGTGCCAGTAGTATGGGACTAGCGGGCACAGATACGCAGTATTTT.

The chain is built from TRBV6-4 and TRBJ2-3, with 9 nucleotides matching TRBD2. Per the germline V gene, CDR1 is MRHNA and CDR2 is SNTAGT. CDR3 size: 15 residues. The trim removed 3 bases at V and 3 bases at J, leaving 4 bases unmatched. CDR3 bases: TGTGCCAGCAGTGAAATTAGCGGGAGAACAGATACGCAGTATTTT. Translation gives CASSEISGRTDTQYF.

The chain employs TRBV29-1 and TRBJ2-3; 8 bases agree with TRBD1. J gave up 4 bases and V 0 bases, and 6 bases lay outside the gene matches. Germline V gene data show CDR1 as SQVTM and CDR2 as ANQGSEA. The CDR3 runs 15 residues. This CDR3 is CSVEEGQASADTQYF. The CDR3 coding sequence is TGCAGCGTTGAAGAGGGACAGGCAAGCGCAGATACGCAGTATTTT.

V gene TRBV9 combines with J gene TRBJ2-7, with D tentatively TRBD2 (5 bases). The CDR3 spans 14 residues. Trimming took 4 bases from V and 2 from J, leaving 13 bases between them. Germline values: CDR1 SGDLS, CDR2 YYNGEE. The CDR3 loop reads CASSPPEDPYEQYF. CDR3 nucleotide sequence: TGTGCCAGCAGCCCTCCGGAGGATCCCTACGAGCAGTACTTC. The complete variable domain, with remaining parts taken from reference TRBV9 and TRBJ2-7, reads DSGVTQTPKHLITATGQRVTLRCSPRSGDLSVYWYQQSLDQGLQFLIQYYNGEERAKGNILERFSAQQFPDLHSELNLSSLELGDSALYFCASSPPEDPYEQYFGPGTRLTVT.

DNA of the CDR3: TGCGCCAGCAGCCAAGCGTCCCCCACAGGGAACTATGGCTACACCTTC. Encoded protein: CASSQASPTGNYGYTF. The chain has TRBV4-1 and TRBJ1-2, with D possibly TRBD1 on 6 matching bases. Trimming stripped 1 base from V and 2 bases from J, with 14 bases between. The CDR3 sequence is 16 residues long. CDR1 MGHRA and CDR2 YSYEKL come from the germline V gene.

This rearrangement joins TRBV19 to TRBJ2-3; 13 positions match TRBD2. Trimming cost V 7 bases and J 2 bases; bases outside gene matches: 6. This CDR3 is built from 16 residues. Per the germline V gene, CDR1 is LNHDA and CDR2 is SQIVND (reference sequence). CDR3 in DNA: TGTGCCAGTACCCGCGGGACTAGCGGGACCACAGATACGCAGTATTTT. Translating gives CASTRGTSGTTDTQYF.